This T cell receptor beta chain emerged from a study of blood T cell repertoires in COVID-19. Study in general: Nucleic acid was either cDNA or gDNA, and it came from T cells, B-cell-depleted T cells, or PBMCs.

TCRdb's table, derived via immunoSEQ multiplex PCR, lists solely in-frame clones and lacks some. Of roughly 330,000 clones detected, around 88% appear once; the ten largest clones hold roughly 1.1%. This CDR3 is 16 amino acids long. Germline CDR1 and CDR2: LGHDT and YNNKEL (reference sequence). The V end lost 1 base, the J end lost 0 bases, and 11 bases lay between the germline ends. The sample comprised peripheral blood. The sequence derives from a woman aged 45-65 years with acute or convalescent COVID-19. J is TRBJ2-3 and V is TRBV3-1 (or the pseudogene TRBV3-2); D is ambiguous. For the CDR3, the DNA is TGTGCCAGCAGCCAAGTTTCAGCGTCTAGCACAGATACGCAGTATTTT. It translates to CASSQVSASSTDTQYF.